These 24 T cell receptor beta chains were all obtained from the same sample, sequenced in a study of T cells after yellow fever vaccination. In TCRdb, the 5' RACE reads were re-called with MiXCR into one record per CDR3 protein. The sample lists around 100,000 distinct CDR3 sequences, 5.8% seen once, with about two fifths in the top ten. The sequencing used CD8+ T cells sorted from PBMCs, collected 10 days after the yellow fever booster vaccination. The receptor set was obtained from a young man who received the YFV17D yellow fever vaccine.

The chain uses TRBV20-1 and TRBJ2-1, with D unresolved. The CDR3 consists of 11 residues. V gave up 3 bases and J gave up 7 bases, with 7 bases separating them. Per germline, CDR1 DFQATT and CDR2 SNEGSKA (reference sequence). CDR3 in amino acids: CSARVLNEQFF. The CDR3 region has the DNA TGCAGTGCTAGGGTCCTTAATGAGCAGTTCTTC.

This clonotype has more than one count but fewer than ten. The chain recombines TRBV7-6 with TRBJ1-6; possible D gene TRBD1, 6 bases. V dropped 2 bases and J dropped 10 bases, with 15 bases sitting between them. This CDR3 has 15 residues. Germline V gene sequence: CDR1 SGHVS, CDR2 FNYEAQ. The CDR3 is CASSLSGDGLSPLHF. The CDR3, as DNA: TGTGCCAGCAGCTTATCAGGGGACGGACTGTCACCCCTCCACTTT.

This clonotype was detected many times. The V call is TRBV5-6, the J call TRBJ2-5; possibly TRBD1 for D (6 bases). Trimming took 6 bases from V and 0 from J, leaving 18 bases between them. This CDR3 comprises 16 residues. The germline CDR1 and CDR2 sequences are SGHDT and YYEEEE. CDR3 nucleotides: TGTGCCAGCACCGAGGACAGCACTTCGAACCAAGAGACCCAGTACTTC. Its translation: CASTEDSTSNQETQYF.

This clonotype was counted between two and nine times. The chain recombines TRBV4-1 with TRBJ2-2; possible D gene TRBD1, 6 bases. Germline CDR1 reads MGHRA; CDR2 reads YSYEKL. Trimming stripped 3 bases from V and 6 bases from J, with 11 bases between. This CDR3 comprises 14 residues. Written as DNA, the CDR3 is TGCGCCAGCAGCCAGGTCAGGGGTTCCGGGGAGCTGTTTTTT. Encoded protein: CASSQVRGSGELFF.

This clonotype occurred a few times. The J gene is TRBJ1-3, the V gene TRBV29-1, with a tentative D call TRBD1 (6 bases). V was pared by 6 bases and J by 0 bases, with 9 bases between. Per germline, CDR1 SQVTM and CDR2 ANQGSEA. The CDR3 has 13 amino acids. The CDR3 region has the DNA TGCAGCGTCGAGGACAGCTCTGGAAACACCATATATTTT. This sequence encodes CSVEDSSGNTIYF.

A few counts support this clonotype. The genes are TRBV27 and TRBJ2-1, with D possibly being TRBD1 or TRBD2 (5 bases each). This CDR3 comprises 13 residues. The V gene's germline CDR1 is MNHEY and CDR2 SMNVEV (reference sequence). V was cut by 5 bases and J by 12 bases, with 17 bases left in between. DNA of the CDR3: TGTGCCAGCAGTCCGGGACCCCTCACGTGGCAGTTCTTC. Its protein product is CASSPGPLTWQFF.

The gene calls are TRBV21-1 and TRBJ2-7. TRBV21-1 is listed as a pseudogene. The CDR3 is 14 amino acids. The CDR3 reads CASSNDRCTYEQYF. CDR3 nucleotides: TGTGCCAGCAGCAATGATAGGTGCACCTACGAGCAGTACTTC.

This clonotype was seen a few times. This chain links TRBV4-1 with TRBJ1-2, with D perhaps TRBD1 (5 bases). V was pared by 4 bases and J by 3 bases, with 15 bases between. Germline-derived CDR1 and CDR2 are MGHRA and YSYEKL. The CDR3 is 15 residues long. CDR3 region: CASSPGLGTYYGYTF. DNA of the CDR3: TGCGCCAGCAGCCCGGGACTCGGAACTTACTATGGCTACACCTTC.

V is TRBV20-1 and J is TRBJ2-7, with TRBD1 matching over 7 bases. V shed 2 bases and J 1 base; nucleotides not matched to a gene: 8. The germline V gene has CDR1 DFQATT and CDR2 SNEGSKA (reference sequence). The CDR3 totals 15 residues. The CDR3 spells CSARRDSPPSYEQYV. CDR3 nucleotides: TGCAGTGCTAGACGGGACAGCCCTCCTTCCTACGAGCAGTACGTC.

The table lists this clonotype with a few counts. V usage is TRBV5-1 and J usage is TRBJ1-1; the D is unclear. Germline-derived CDR1 and CDR2 are SGHRS and YFSETQ. The V end lost 0 bases, the J end lost 7 bases, and 10 bases lay between the germline ends. The length of the CDR3 is 13 residues. The CDR3 DNA sequence: TGCGCCAGCAGCTTGGCCGGAGGGAATGAAGCTTTCTTT. Protein product: CASSLAGGNEAFF.

This clonotype was picked up a small number of times. J is TRBJ2-7 and V is TRBV30; D not resolved. Trimming pared 2 bases from V and 0 bases from J, leaving 8 bases between. This CDR3 has 13 amino acids. Germline V gene lookup returns CDR1 GTSNPN and CDR2 SVGIG (reference sequence). In DNA form, the CDR3 reads TGTGCCTGGAGTTCTGGCACCTCCTACGAGCAGTACTTC. Protein: CAWSSGTSYEQYF.

J is TRBJ2-7 and V is TRBV21-1; the D call in the table, TRBD1, was not verified against the DNA. TRBV21-1 is designated a pseudogene. This CDR3 contains 14 residues. CDR3 DNA: TGTGCCAGCAGCAAACGGGACAGAACCTACGAGCAGTACGTC. It yields the protein CASSKRDRTYEQYV.

The chain has TRBV5-1 and TRBJ2-7, with D tentatively TRBD1 (5 bases). Germline V gene data show CDR1 as SGHRS and CDR2 as YFSETQ. The CDR3 runs to 13 residues. Trimming removed 4 bases from V and 2 bases from J, with 10 bases in between. CDR3: CASSLRQPYEQYF. DNA of the CDR3: TGCGCCAGCAGCCTGAGACAGCCCTACGAGCAGTACTTC.

The chain carries TRBV12-3 or TRBV12-4 and TRBJ1-1; TRBD1 matches at 8 bases. The CDR3 runs 12 residues. The junction had 6 bases not matched to a gene; V was cut back by 10 bases and J by 5 bases. The CDR3 DNA follows: TGTGCCATCCAGGGGGCTGGGACTGAAGCTTTCTTT. Protein product: CAIQGAGTEAFF.

This clonotype was counted a few times. The chain combines TRBV10-3 with TRBJ1-2, with 9 bases matching TRBD1. This CDR3 comprises 12 residues. V shed 8 bases, J shed 5 bases, and the junction held 3 bases outside the gene matches. Germline-derived CDR1 and CDR2 are ENHRY and SYGVKD. CDR3 coding DNA: TGTGCCATCCGACAGGGGGAATATGGCTACACCTTC. Translating gives CAIRQGEYGYTF.

This clonotype showed up many times. This sequence joins TRBV7-6 and TRBJ2-1, with TRBD2 matching 9 bases. This CDR3 has 13 residues. Germline-derived CDR1 and CDR2 are SGHVS and FNYEAQ. The V segment lost 0 bases and the J segment 10 bases; nucleotides outside the gene matches: 1. Written as DNA, the CDR3 is TGTGCCAGCAGCTTAGCCAGCGGGAGGGAGCAGTTCTTC. This sequence encodes CASSLASGREQFF.

This clonotype was seen repeatedly, ten times or more. The genes are TRBV30 and TRBJ2-7; D is perhaps TRBD1 (5 bases). Germline V gives CDR1 GTSNPN, CDR2 SVGIG (reference sequence). Between the trimmed V and J ends, which lost 0 bases and 6 bases, there was a span of 18 bases. This CDR3 has 15 amino acids. Here the CDR3 reads CAWSVGATALAEQYF. CDR3 DNA sequence: TGTGCCTGGAGTGTAGGGGCGACGGCCCTGGCCGAGCAGTACTTC.

The J gene is TRBJ2-7, the V gene TRBV27; weak D call: TRBD2 (6 bases). Germline assignment: CDR1 MNHEY and CDR2 SMNVEV (reference sequence). The CDR3 spans 13 residues. V was pared by 7 bases and J by 4 bases, with 14 bases between. Here the CDR3 reads CASKPGEVYEQYF. The CDR3, as DNA: TGTGCCAGCAAACCGGGGGAAGTTTACGAGCAGTACTTC.

The rearrangement uses TRBV20-1 and TRBJ2-1, with unresolved D. The CDR3 loop spans 14 amino acids. Trimming stripped 3 bases from V and 0 bases from J, with 9 bases between. Germline values: CDR1 DFQATT, CDR2 SNEGSKA (reference sequence). The CDR3 DNA follows: TGCAGTGCTAGGGATCTAAGCTCCTACAATGAGCAGTTCTTC. Protein sequence: CSARDLSSYNEQFF.

This rearrangement joins TRBV20-1 to TRBJ2-3, with D possibly being TRBD2 (6 bases). Germline values: CDR1 DFQATT, CDR2 SNEGSKA (reference sequence). The CDR3 is 14 amino acids. Trimming cost V 1 base and J 1 base, with 9 bases left between them. CDR3 DNA sequence: TGCAGTGCTAGAGTTGGGACTCGCACAGATACGCAGTATTTT. Translating it yields CSARVGTRTDTQYF.

This clonotype was detected many times. The chain carries TRBV7-9 and TRBJ2-7, with a possible D match to TRBD1 (5 bases). Germline V gives CDR1 SEHNR, CDR2 FQNEAQ (reference sequence). V shed 4 bases and J shed 2 bases, with 9 bases lying between them. This CDR3 has 13 amino acids. The CDR3 bases are TGTGCCAGCAGCTCCGGACATACCTACGAGCAGTACTTC. It yields the protein CASSSGHTYEQYF.

This clonotype was seen many times. The chain employs TRBV11-2 and TRBJ2-5; TRBD2 matches 15 bases. This CDR3 spans 22 amino acids. Trimming took 5 bases from V and 3 from J; bases not matched to a gene: 22. Germline-derived CDR1 and CDR2 are SGHAT and FQNNGV. CDR3 protein: CASSPWGQRTSGGAGLEETQYF. In DNA, the CDR3 is TGTGCCAGCAGCCCGTGGGGACAGCGGACTAGCGGGGGGGCAGGTCTCGAAGAGACCCAGTACTTC.

This clonotype has only a few counts. The chain couples TRBV27 to TRBJ1-6; TRBD1 is a possible D gene (6 bases). Between the trimmed V and J ends, which lost 6 bases and 11 bases, there was a span of 17 bases. Germline lookup yields CDR1 MNHEY and CDR2 SMNVEV (reference sequence). The CDR3 runs 14 residues. The CDR3 nucleotides read TGTGCCAGCAGCGCTCCCGGGGGCGGCACACCCCTCCACTTT. The encoded protein is CASSAPGGGTPLHF.

In this sample, this clonotype turned up many times. The CDR3 region is CASSPRWSTNEKLFF. CDR3 in DNA: TGTGCCAGCAGCCCGCGCTGGTCAACTAATGAAAAACTGTTTTTT. The chain recombines TRBV3-1 with TRBJ1-4; no definite D call. Germline-derived CDR1 and CDR2 are LGHDT and YNNKEL (reference sequence). V was shortened by 4 bases and J by 0 bases, with 9 bases between the two germline ends. This CDR3 is built from 15 residues.